This T cell receptor (beta chain) comes out of a study of blood T cell repertoires in COVID-19. Turning to the study itself: COVID-19 samples collected from the United States, Italy and Spain covered acute and convalescent phases.

Only in-frame clones appear in the TCRdb table, and some are missing; sequencing was by immunoSEQ multiplex PCR. The top ten hold 0.87% of the sample, which has approximately 290,000 clones, around 82% seen once. The V and J ends lost 5 bases and 2 bases respectively, with 2 bases between them. Germline V lookup: CDR1 LGHNT, CDR2 FRNRAP. CDR3 length: 11 residues. Enrolment of Seattle patients took place during active infection, and they were followed longitudinally. This clonotype originated in a human donor with COVID-19, enrolled during active disease. The donor label of this sample is uncertain. Material: peripheral blood. The chain is built from TRBV12-5 and TRBJ2-3; D is unresolved. CDR3 DNA: TGTGCTAGTGGTCTCACAGATACGCAGTATTTT. Protein product: CASGLTDTQYF.